The 13 T cell receptor beta chains in this list originate from one sample, sequenced in a study of tumor-infiltrating lymphocytes in primary liver carcinoma. Between roughly 17 and 31 mg of unsorted bulk tissue served as the source from which RNA and DNA were co-extracted. With around 520 ng total RNA as template and a constant-region primer, TCR beta cDNA was made. Three nested multiplex PCR rounds, a slightly modified ARM-PCR method, built the TCR beta libraries. Investigators reported that the first two PCR rounds, at 10 cycles each, used TRBV1-TRBV30 forward primers with a C-beta reverse primer. MiXCR, run by TCRdb on the multiplex PCR reads, gives a single entry per CDR3 protein. The repertoire holds some 20,000 distinct CDR3 sequences, with 60% to 80% as singletons. Sequenced input: liver tumor tissue from sampling region 4. Subset indicated: tumor region T4, right-lateral pole. These TCRs come from a woman younger than 45 with primary liver carcinoma and hepatitis B virus infection.

J is TRBJ2-7 and V is TRBV7-8; TRBD2 matches 9 bases. This CDR3 region has 16 residues. Germline assignment: CDR1 SGHVS and CDR2 FQNEAQ. DNA for the CDR3: TGTATCAGCAGCCCATTACTAGCGGGCGAAGGCTTCGAGCAGTACTTC. The encoded protein is CISSPLLAGEGFEQYF.

This clonotype was observed a few times. CDR3 coding DNA: TGCAGTGCTAGTCGGACTAGCGGGAGGCGCGAGCAGTACTTC. This sequence encodes CSASRTSGRREQYF. This chain joins TRBV20-1 and TRBJ2-7; TRBD2 aligns across 14 bases. Germline V CDR1 and CDR2: DFQATT, SNEGSKA (reference sequence). V was clipped by 3 bases and J by 6 bases; unmatched bases: 4. CDR3 size: 14 residues.

Of note for this clonotype: One junction end disagrees with the germline gene, perhaps due to a read error. This chain connects TRBV11-2 to TRBJ2-5; possible D gene TRBD2, 6 bases. Germline assignment: CDR1 SGHAT and CDR2 FQNNGV. The CDR3 is made up of 14 amino acids. CDR3 sequence (DNA): TGTGTCAGCGGCTCCCCGAGGAGCTGGGAGGCCCAGTACTTC. It is translated as CVSGSPRSWEAQYF. Supplemented by reference TRBV11-2 and TRBJ2-5, the full variable domain reads EAGVAQSPRYKIIEKRQSVAFWCNPISGHATLYWYQQILGQGPKLLIQFQNNGVVDDSQLPKDRFSAERLKGVDSTLKIQPAKLEDSAVYLCVSGSPRSWEAQYFGPGTRLLVL.

This clonotype was found once. The missing conserved phenylalanine or tryptophan at the end of this CDR3 makes a read error likely. J is TRBJ1-1 and V is TRBV7-9, with D unresolved. The CDR3 consists of 12 residues. Deletions cut 8 bases from V and 2 bases from J, with 9 bases between. Per the germline V gene, CDR1 is SEHNR and CDR2 is FQNEAQ (reference sequence). CDR3 sequence: CASGVSNTEAFY. CDR3 sequence (DNA): TGTGCCAGCGGTGTTTCAAACACTGAAGCTTTCTAT.

This clonotype was observed a few times. V gene TRBV5-5 combines with J gene TRBJ2-1; D uncertain. Germline V gene lookup returns CDR1 SGHKS and CDR2 YYEKEE (reference sequence). V was clipped by 2 bases and J by 13 bases, with 16 bases between them. The CDR3 is 13 amino acids. The CDR3 bases are TGTGCCAGCAGCTTAGACTTCTACAATGGCCAGTTCTTC. This sequence encodes CASSLDFYNGQFF.

The chain couples TRBV5-6 to TRBJ2-7, with TRBD1 matching 7 bases. V trimming: 1 base; J trimming: 9 bases; junction bases outside the gene matches: 7. CDR1 and CDR2 from the germline V gene are SGHDT and YYEEEE. The CDR3 is 13 residues long. The CDR3 DNA reads as TGTGCCAGCAGCTTGCGGACAGGACAATCGCAGTACTTC. It codes for CASSLRTGQSQYF. Variable domain in full (rest from reference TRBV5-6 and TRBJ2-7): DAGVTQSPTHLIKTRGQQVTLRCSPKSGHDTVSWYQQALGQGPQFIFQYYEEEERQRGNFPDRFSGHQFPNYSSELNVNALLLGDSALYLCASSLRTGQSQYFGPGTRLTVT.

Comment on this clonotype: An end of the junction does not agree with germline; a read error may underlie this. V usage is TRBV7-8 and J usage is TRBJ2-1; 8 bases line up with TRBD2. The CDR3 consists of 14 residues. Germline CDR1 and CDR2: SGHVS and FQNEAQ. The CDR3, as DNA: TGTCCCAGCAGAGAGCGGGAGTTCTACAATGAGCAGTTCTTC. Its translation is CPSREREFYNEQFF.

The rearrangement uses TRBV6-5 and TRBJ1-2; D might be TRBD1 (5 bases). CDR1 and CDR2 from the germline V gene are MNHEY and SVGAGI. This CDR3 has 14 residues. With 3 bases removed from V and 10 bases from J, the gap between germline ends came to 18 bases. The CDR3 spells CASSYDGQGSDYTF. In DNA form, the CDR3 reads TGTGCCAGCAGTTATGACGGTCAGGGCAGCGACTACACCTTC.

The rearrangement links TRBV11-2 to TRBJ2-2, with 9 bases matching TRBD1. This CDR3 is built from 16 residues. After removal of 7 bases from V and 14 bases from J, the junction contained 20 bases not matched to a gene. Germline V gene data show CDR1 as SGHAT and CDR2 as FQNNGV. This chain's CDR3 is CASISQGAPDTGELFF. Written as DNA, the CDR3 is TGTGCCAGCATCTCACAGGGGGCTCCAGACACCGGAGAACTGTTTTTT.

The sample holds one count of this clonotype. The junction does not match germline at one end; this may be a read error. This sequence joins TRBV29-1 and TRBJ2-5; tentative D call: TRBD1 (5 bases). This CDR3 has 13 amino acids. Germline-derived CDR1 and CDR2 are SQVTM and ANQGSEA. DNA for the CDR3: TGCGGCGTCGACAGTTGGATAGGGGAGACCCAGTACTTC. This sequence encodes CGVDSWIGETQYF.

The chain is built from TRBV6-6 and TRBJ1-1; no definite D call. CDR1 MNHNY and CDR2 SVGAGI come from the germline V gene (reference sequence). The CDR3 consists of 13 residues. The ends were cut back, 7 bases at V and 4 bases at J, with 13 bases in the middle. The DNA for the CDR3 is TGTGCCAGCATCTGGACGGGGAGCACTGAAGCTTTCTTT. It codes for CASIWTGSTEAFF.

Details on this clonotype: At one boundary the junction diverges from the germline segment, which might be a read error. The CDR3 is CTSSYIGQGENEQSF. CDR3 coding DNA: TGTACTAGCAGCTATATAGGACAGGGCGAAAATGAGCAGTCCTTC. The chain carries TRBV11-2 and TRBJ2-1; 8 bases map to TRBD1. Germline CDR1 SGHAT, CDR2 FQNNGV. The CDR3 loop spans 15 amino acids. The whole variable domain, remainder taken from reference TRBV11-2 and TRBJ2-1, is EAGVAQSPRYKIIEKRQSVAFWCNPISGHATLYWYQQILGQGPKLLIQFQNNGVVDDSQLPKDRFSAERLKGVDSTLKIQPAKLEDSAVYLCTSSYIGQGENEQSFGPGTRLTVL.

The genes are TRBV29-1 and TRBJ2-2, with D perhaps TRBD1 (6 bases). The CDR3 runs 13 residues. Per germline, CDR1 SQVTM and CDR2 ANQGSEA. The CDR3 nucleotides are TGCAACGTAGGGACACGAGACACCGGGGAGCTGTTTTTT. This translates into CNVGTRDTGELFF.